The 13 T cell receptor beta chains reported below all come from one sample, sequenced in a study of cytomegalovirus exposure and HLA in healthy donors. The PCR employed 60 Vbeta primers together with 13 Jbeta primers. Sequencing used immunoSEQ multiplex PCR; TCRdb keeps in-frame clones, though not all of them. The repertoire consists of approximately 61,000 clones, with more than 60% occurring once and the leading ten covering about 53%. The specimen was PBMCs. Receptors were obtained from a man over 45 in good health and CMV-seropositive.

A note on this clone: At one end the junction does not follow the germline gene, possibly because of a read error. The gene calls are TRBV7-2 and TRBJ2-2; possibly TRBD1 for D (5 bases). The CDR3 has 16 amino acids. The germline gives CDR1 SGHTA, CDR2 FQGNSA. CDR3 loop: CASSTRGLANTRELFF. The DNA for the CDR3 is TGTGCCAGCAGTACAAGGGGCCTCGCGAACACCAGGGAGCTGTTTTTT.

The rearrangement links TRBV5-1 to TRBJ2-3, with unresolved D. The CDR3 is made up of 15 amino acids. Germline V gives CDR1 SGHRS, CDR2 YFSETQ. The V end was cut by 3 bases, the J end by 3 bases, with 14 bases between. CDR3 in DNA: TGCGCCAGCAGCTCGCGTGGTGGGCAAACAGATACGCAGTATTTT. Amino acid sequence: CASSSRGGQTDTQYF.

The rearrangement links TRBV6-5 to TRBJ1-5, with 7 nucleotides matching TRBD1. Germline V gene data show CDR1 as MNHEY and CDR2 as SVGAGI. V dropped 6 bases and J dropped 0; count of bases not matched to a gene: 5. This CDR3 region has 15 residues. For the CDR3, the DNA is TGTGCCAGCAGACAACAGGGGAATAGCAATCAGCCCCAGCATTTT. Protein sequence: CASRQQGNSNQPQHF.

In this sample, this clone turned up once. The rearrangement uses TRBV5-4 and TRBJ2-1; 7 bases map to TRBD2. In germline, CDR1 is SGHNT, CDR2 YYREEE (reference sequence). The CDR3 runs 15 residues. V gave up 3 bases and J gave up 5 bases; unmatched junction bases: 8. The CDR3 here is CASSWTSEINNEQFF. The CDR3 region has the DNA TGTGCCAGCAGCTGGACTAGTGAGATAAACAATGAGCAGTTCTTC.

J is TRBJ2-3 and V is TRBV5-1; 7 nucleotides line up with TRBD1. This CDR3 has 16 residues. The V and J ends lost 3 bases and 2 bases, in that order; junction bases with no gene match: 9. Germline V gene lookup returns CDR1 SGHRS and CDR2 YFSETQ. The CDR3 DNA is TGCGCCAGCAGCTACCCCACAGGGGCGAACACAGATACGCAGTATTTT. Translating it yields CASSYPTGANTDTQYF.

This clone came up many times. Since a far larger clone is one base different, this is likely a read error. The chain combines TRBV9 with TRBJ2-7; perhaps TRBD1 as D (6 bases). Germline values: CDR1 SGDLS, CDR2 YYNGEE. The CDR3 loop spans 15 amino acids. For the CDR3, the DNA is TGTTCCAGCAGCTCCCAGGGGCCCAGCTCCTACGAGCAGTACTTC. This translates into CSSSSQGPSSYEQYF.

The chain recombines TRBV7-9 with TRBJ1-1; unclear D gene. V was trimmed by 5 bases and J by 1 base, leaving 11 bases between them. The CDR3 covers 14 residues. Looked up from germline, CDR1 is SEHNR and CDR2 is FQNEAQ (reference sequence). The CDR3 region is CASSPTSANTEAFF. CDR3 bases: TGTGCCAGCAGCCCTACTTCCGCGAACACTGAAGCTTTCTTT.

This clone was found once. V gene TRBV6-1 combines with J gene TRBJ2-3; unclear D gene. CDR1 is MNHNS and CDR2 is SASEGT in the germline V gene. CDR3 length: 14 amino acids. V shed 4 bases and J shed 4 bases, with 12 bases lying between them. In DNA, the CDR3 is TGTGCCAGCAGTGCCGGTTCCCTCGCAGATACGCAGTATTTT. Translated: CASSAGSLADTQYF.

The V gene is TRBV5-6, the J gene TRBJ1-3, with D perhaps TRBD1 (5 bases). CDR3 length: 16 residues. Looked up from germline, CDR1 is SGHDT and CDR2 is YYEEEE. V lost 0 bases to trimming and J lost 4 bases, with 14 bases between them. CDR3 region: CASSLGGTMGGNTIYF. As DNA, the CDR3 is TGTGCCAGCAGCTTGGGCGGGACGATGGGCGGAAACACCATATATTTT.

This clone has more than one count but fewer than ten. The chain combines TRBV14 with TRBJ1-2; D gene unclear. This CDR3 is built from 16 residues. Trimming pared 0 bases from V and 0 bases from J, leaving 11 bases between. From germline, CDR1 is SGHDN and CDR2 FVKESK. CDR3 in amino acids: CASSQDPQASNYGYTF. The CDR3 DNA reads as TGTGCCAGCAGCCAAGACCCCCAAGCTTCTAACTATGGCTACACCTTC.

The chain carries TRBV7-9 and TRBJ1-1, with 8 bases aligning to TRBD1. V trimming: 2 bases; J trimming: 8 bases; junction bases outside the gene matches: 4. Germline CDR1 and CDR2: SEHNR and FQNEAQ (reference sequence). The CDR3 covers 13 residues. The DNA for the CDR3 is TGTGCCAGCAGCTTACCAGGGGGCAAGGAAGCTTTCTTT. Translation gives CASSLPGGKEAFF.

In regard to this clone: Other DNA sequences from this sample encode an identical CDR3 as well. The chain has TRBV18 and TRBJ1-1, with D perhaps TRBD1 (5 bases). The CDR3 loop spans 16 amino acids. V was trimmed by 4 bases and J by 1 base, leaving 16 bases between them. Germline values: CDR1 KGHSH, CDR2 LQKENI. The CDR3, as DNA: TGTGCCAGCTCACGAAGGGACTTTTATGAGAACACTGAAGCTTTCTTT. The encoded protein is CASSRRDFYENTEAFF.

J is TRBJ2-1 and V is TRBV5-1; 12 bases match TRBD2. CDR3 length equals 17 residues. Germline V CDR1 and CDR2: SGHRS, YFSETQ. With V trimmed by 2 bases and J by 2 bases, 5 bases remained unmatched. CDR3 amino acids: CASSFRTSGIPYNEQFF. The CDR3 nucleotides read TGCGCCAGCAGCTTCCGGACTAGCGGGATCCCCTACAATGAGCAGTTCTTC. Combining the CDR3 with reference TRBV5-1 and TRBJ2-1 gives the whole variable domain KAGVTQTPRYLIKTRGQQVTLSCSPISGHRSVSWYQQTPGQGLQFLFEYFSETQRNKGNFPGRFSGRQFSNSRSEMNVSTLELGDSALYLCASSFRTSGIPYNEQFFGPGTRLTVL.